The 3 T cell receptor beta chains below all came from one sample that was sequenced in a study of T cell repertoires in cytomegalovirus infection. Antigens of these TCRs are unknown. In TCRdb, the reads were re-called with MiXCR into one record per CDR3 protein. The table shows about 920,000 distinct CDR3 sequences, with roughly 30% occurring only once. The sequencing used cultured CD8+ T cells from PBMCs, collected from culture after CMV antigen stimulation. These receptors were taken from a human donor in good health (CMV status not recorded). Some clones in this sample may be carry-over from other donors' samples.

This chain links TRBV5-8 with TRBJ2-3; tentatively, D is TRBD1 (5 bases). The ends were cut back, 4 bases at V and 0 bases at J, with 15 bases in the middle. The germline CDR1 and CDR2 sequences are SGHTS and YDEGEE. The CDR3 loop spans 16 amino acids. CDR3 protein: CASSPPRTTSTDTQYF. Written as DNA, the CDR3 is TGTGCCAGCAGCCCCCCCCGGACAACAAGCACAGATACGCAGTATTTT.

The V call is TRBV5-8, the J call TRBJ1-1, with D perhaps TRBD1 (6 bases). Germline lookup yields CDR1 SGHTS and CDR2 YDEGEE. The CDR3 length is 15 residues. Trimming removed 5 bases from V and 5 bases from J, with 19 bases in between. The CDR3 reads CASSLGGGRGTEAFF. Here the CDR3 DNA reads TGTGCCAGCAGTCTGGGCGGGGGGCGCGGGACTGAAGCTTTCTTT.

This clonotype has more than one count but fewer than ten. The CDR3 sequence: CASSYLEDYEQYV. CDR3 nucleotide sequence: TGTGCCAGCAGTTATCTGGAGGATTACGAGCAGTACGTC. V usage is TRBV6-2 or TRBV6-3 and J usage is TRBJ2-7, with a possible D match to TRBD2 (5 bases). This CDR3 region has 13 residues. Germline CDR1 is MNHEY and CDR2 is SVGEGT. The V gene lost 3 bases and the J gene lost 4 bases, with 10 bases spanning the gap.